Listed here are 5 T cell receptor beta chains from one sample, sequenced in a study of OX40 agonist ivuxolimab in advanced cancers. The library was generated by the immunoSEQ multiplex PCR assay. The immuneACCESS repertoire file appears here via TCRdb, limited to in-frame rearrangements. These files lack a portion of the clones; in checked studies, under half of the deficit traces to unresolved V genes, and the cause of the others is not known. This sample comprises just over 20,000 clones, 76% of them detected only once. The ten largest clones add up to approximately 9.6% of the sample. Source: CD4+ or CD8+ T cells sorted from blood, taken in a trial of the OX40 agonist ivuxolimab. Receptors were obtained from an adult with an advanced solid tumor such as melanoma, head and neck, liver or kidney cancer.

This chain connects TRBV6-5 to TRBJ1-1; a possible D gene is TRBD1 (5 bases). V gave up 7 bases and J gave up 4 bases, with 19 bases separating them. The CDR3 has 15 amino acids. Germline CDR1 MNHEY, CDR2 SVGAGI. Here the CDR3 reads CASTRRESGATEAFF. The CDR3 bases are TGTGCCAGCACCCGAAGGGAGTCTGGGGCCACTGAAGCTTTCTTT.

The rearrangement joins TRBV19 to TRBJ2-7; TRBD1 matches at 9 bases. The CDR3 is 14 residues long. CDR1 and CDR2 (germline): LNHDA, SQIVND (reference sequence). After removal of 6 bases from V and 2 bases from J, the junction contained 5 bases not matched to a gene. The CDR3 DNA reads as TGTGCCAGTAGCGACAGGGGGACCCCCTACGAGCAGTACTTC. It yields the protein CASSDRGTPYEQYF.

V usage is TRBV6-5 and J usage is TRBJ2-3; D is perhaps TRBD1 (6 bases). CDR3 size: 15 residues. The germline V gene encodes CDR1 MNHEY and CDR2 SVGAGI. Trimming shortened V by 5 bases and J by 3 bases, and 15 bases separated the two germline ends. CDR3 DNA sequence: TGTGCCAGCAGTCCCTGGACAGCAGGTACAGATACGCAGTATTTT. Protein: CASSPWTAGTDTQYF.

J is TRBJ2-7 and V is TRBV11-2; 13 positions match TRBD2. Per germline, CDR1 SGHAT and CDR2 FQNNGV. CDR3 length: 17 amino acids. J lost 0 bases, V lost 5 bases, and 7 bases had no gene match. The CDR3 bases are TGTGCCAGCAGCCGGACTAGCGGGGGCCTCAACTCCTACGAGCAGTACTTC. It yields the protein CASSRTSGGLNSYEQYF.

The chain has TRBV28 and TRBJ1-2; possibly TRBD1 for D (5 bases). The germline V and J ends were trimmed by 6 bases and 4 bases, with 12 bases remaining between them. Germline CDR1 MDHEN, CDR2 SYDVKM. CDR3 length: 13 amino acids. CDR3 DNA sequence: TGTGCCAGCAGCTCGGGACGGATCTATGGCTACACCTTC. It yields the protein CASSSGRIYGYTF.